This TCR beta chain is from a study of beta chain features in type 1 diabetes. J gave up 9 bases and V 0 bases, and 10 bases lay outside the gene matches. Per the germline V gene, CDR1 is SGHTA and CDR2 is FQGNSA. The CDR3 spans 15 residues. In regard to this clone: What it recognizes is unknown.

Findings of the study overall: Across all four CD4+ subsets, people with type 1 diabetes showed modestly shorter TCRB CDR3s.

The whole isolated RNA underwent reverse transcription, so sequencing captured expressed TCRB transcripts. Sequenced by immunoSEQ multiplex PCR; TCRdb stores in-frame clones only, minus some. Altogether about 260,000 clones are present, around 20% being singletons, with the ten largest covering 0.028%. The TCR was taken from a woman in her forties with type 1 diabetes. The sample consisted of naive CD4+ T cells from blood. V and J are TRBV7-2 and TRBJ2-7; 8 positions match TRBD1. The CDR3 DNA sequence: TGTGCCAGCAGCTTAGCGCAGGGGGCTGTAGGTGCGCAGTACTTC. It specifies CASSLAQGAVGAQYF. Drawing the rest from reference TRBV7-2 and TRBJ2-7, the complete variable domain is GAGVSQSPSNKVTEKGKDVELRCDPISGHTALYWYRQSLGQGLEFLIYFQGNSAPDKSGLPSDRFSAERTGGSVSTLTIQRTQQEDSAVYLCASSLAQGAVGAQYFGPGTRLTVT.